This T cell receptor (beta chain) was obtained from a study of blood T cell repertoires in COVID-19. Study-wide background: The United States, Italy and Spain were the sources of the acute and convalescent COVID-19 samples. PBMCs, B-cell-depleted T cells, or T cells were the source of the cDNA or gDNA that made up the material.

Profiled with immunoSEQ multiplex PCR; TCRdb holds only in-frame clones, not every one. Of 250,000 to 350,000 clones in the sample, roughly 90% are singletons; the top ten hold approximately 4%. Only one count was recorded for this clone. V shed 5 bases and J shed 7 bases, with 12 bases lying between them. This CDR3 has 13 residues. This TCR was recovered from a woman aged 45-65 years with active or convalescent COVID-19. Material: peripheral blood. The rearrangement uses TRBV12-3 or TRBV12-4 and TRBJ2-1; tentative D call: TRBD1 (6 bases). The CDR3, as DNA: TGTGCCAGCAGTAACAGGGATTCAAATGAGCAGTTCTTC. Encoded protein: CASSNRDSNEQFF.